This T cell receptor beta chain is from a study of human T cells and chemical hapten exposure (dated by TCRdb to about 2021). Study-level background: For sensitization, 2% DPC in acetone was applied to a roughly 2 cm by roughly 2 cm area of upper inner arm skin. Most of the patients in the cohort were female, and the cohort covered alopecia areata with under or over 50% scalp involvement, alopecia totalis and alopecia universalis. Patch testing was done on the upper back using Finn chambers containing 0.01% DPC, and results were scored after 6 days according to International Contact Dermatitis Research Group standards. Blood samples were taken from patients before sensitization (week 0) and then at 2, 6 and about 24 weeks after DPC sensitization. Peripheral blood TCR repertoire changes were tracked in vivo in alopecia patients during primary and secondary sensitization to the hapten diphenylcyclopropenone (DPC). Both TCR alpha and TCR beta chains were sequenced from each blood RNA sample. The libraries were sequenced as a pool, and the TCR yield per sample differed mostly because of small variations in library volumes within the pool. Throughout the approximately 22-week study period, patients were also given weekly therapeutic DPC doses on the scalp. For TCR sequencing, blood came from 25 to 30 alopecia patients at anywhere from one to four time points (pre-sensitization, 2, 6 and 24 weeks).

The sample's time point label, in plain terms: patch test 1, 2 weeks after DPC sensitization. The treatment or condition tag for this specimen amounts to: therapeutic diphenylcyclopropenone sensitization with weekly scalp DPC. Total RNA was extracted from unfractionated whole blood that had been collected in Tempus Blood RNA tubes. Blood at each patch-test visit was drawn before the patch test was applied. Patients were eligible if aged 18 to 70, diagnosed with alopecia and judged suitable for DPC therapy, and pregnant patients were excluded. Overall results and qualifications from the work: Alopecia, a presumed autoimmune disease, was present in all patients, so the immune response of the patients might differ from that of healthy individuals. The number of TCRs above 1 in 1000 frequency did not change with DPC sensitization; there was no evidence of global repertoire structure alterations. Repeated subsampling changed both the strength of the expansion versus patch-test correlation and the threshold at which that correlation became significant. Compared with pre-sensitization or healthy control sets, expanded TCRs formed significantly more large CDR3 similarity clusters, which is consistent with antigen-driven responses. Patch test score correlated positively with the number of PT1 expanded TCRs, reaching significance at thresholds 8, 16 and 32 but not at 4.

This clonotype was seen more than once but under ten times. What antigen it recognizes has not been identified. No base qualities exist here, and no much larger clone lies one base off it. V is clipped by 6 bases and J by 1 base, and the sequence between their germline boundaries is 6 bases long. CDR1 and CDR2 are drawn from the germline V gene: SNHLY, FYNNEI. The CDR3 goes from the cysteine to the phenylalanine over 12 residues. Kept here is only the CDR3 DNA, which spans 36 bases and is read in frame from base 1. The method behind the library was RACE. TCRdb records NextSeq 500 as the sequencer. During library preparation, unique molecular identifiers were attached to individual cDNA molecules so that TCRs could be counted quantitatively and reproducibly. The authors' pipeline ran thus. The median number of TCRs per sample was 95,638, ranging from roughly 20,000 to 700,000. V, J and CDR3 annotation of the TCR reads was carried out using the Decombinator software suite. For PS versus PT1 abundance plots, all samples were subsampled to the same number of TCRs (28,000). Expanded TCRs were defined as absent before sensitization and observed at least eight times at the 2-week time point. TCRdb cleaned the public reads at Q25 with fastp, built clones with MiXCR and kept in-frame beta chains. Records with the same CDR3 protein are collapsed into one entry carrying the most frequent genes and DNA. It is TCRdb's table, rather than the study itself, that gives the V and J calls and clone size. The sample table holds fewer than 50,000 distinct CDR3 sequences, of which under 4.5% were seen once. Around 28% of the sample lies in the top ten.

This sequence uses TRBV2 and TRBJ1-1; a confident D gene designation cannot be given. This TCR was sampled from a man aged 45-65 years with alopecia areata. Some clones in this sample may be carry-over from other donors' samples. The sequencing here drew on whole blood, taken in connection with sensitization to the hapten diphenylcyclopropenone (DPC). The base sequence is TGTGCCAGCAGACCAGCGAACACTGAAGCTTTCTTT. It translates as CASRPANTEAFF. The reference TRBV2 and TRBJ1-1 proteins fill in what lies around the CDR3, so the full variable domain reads EPEVTQTPSHQVTQMGQEVILRCVPISNHLYFYWYRQILGQKVEFLVSFYNNEISEKSEIFDDQFSVERPDGSNFTLKIRSTKLEDSAMYFCASRPANTEAFFGQGTRLTVV.